The sequence of this TCR beta chain was determined in a study of shared clonotypes between healthy human individuals. Recent vaccinations or acute infections were absent in the healthy HIV-negative adult donors. Investigators divided CD4+ cells into CD45RA+ naive and CD45RA-negative memory subsets. Regarding this clone: As yet, its antigen is unknown.

CDR3 length equals 14 residues. Germline CDR1 LNHDA, CDR2 SQIVND (reference sequence). Trimming took off 5 bases at V and 5 bases at J, with 12 bases between the two ends. The repertoire was sequenced with immunoSEQ multiplex PCR; TCRdb's copy has only in-frame clones and lacks some. Of some 2,000,000 clones in the sample, approximately 96% are singletons; the top ten hold about 0.13%. Study outcomes and limitations: A handful of donors held 4.5% to 5% of naive CD4 clonotypes in common.

The sequencing sample was made of naive CD4+ T cells sorted from blood. Subset meaning: CD45RA+ positively selected. The TCR comes from a young man in good health. This chain uses TRBV19 with TRBJ1-4; D possibly corresponds to TRBD1 (5 bases). DNA of the CDR3: TGTGCCAGTAGTTCGTCAGGGCTGAATGAAAAACTGTTTTTT. This translates into CASSSSGLNEKLFF. Full variable domain (remainder filled in from reference TRBV19 and TRBJ1-4): DGGITQSPKYLFRKEGQNVTLSCEQNLNHDAMYWYRQDPGQGLRLIYYSQIVNDFQKGDIAEGYSVSREKKESFPLTVTSAQKNPTAFYLCASSSSGLNEKLFFGSGTQLSVL.